The 20 T cell receptor beta chains in this list originate from one sample, sequenced in a study of T cells after yellow fever vaccination. TCRdb redid the calling of the 5' RACE reads with MiXCR, one entry per CDR3 protein. The repertoire holds a few hundred thousand distinct CDR3 sequences, with 3.6% as singletons. Here the sequenced sample was PBMCs, taken 15 days after the yellow fever booster vaccination. The receptors were gathered from a man younger than 35 who received the YFV17D yellow fever vaccine.

This clonotype showed up many times. The chain is built from TRBV20-1 and TRBJ2-1, with D maybe TRBD1 (5 bases). Germline CDR1 is DFQATT and CDR2 is SNEGSKA (reference sequence). Deletions cut 5 bases from V and 8 bases from J, with 10 bases between. The CDR3 has 11 amino acids. The CDR3 loop is CSAPQGYEQFF. Written as DNA, the CDR3 is TGCAGTGCTCCCCAGGGTTATGAGCAGTTCTTC.

This clonotype was recorded at least ten times. The chain has TRBV5-1 and TRBJ2-3; D possibly uses TRBD1 or TRBD2 (6 bases each). This CDR3 has 14 amino acids. The germline CDR1 and CDR2 sequences are SGHRS and YFSETQ. The germline V and J ends were trimmed by 4 bases and 4 bases, with 13 bases remaining between them. DNA for the CDR3: TGCGCCAGCAGCCCATGGGGGGCCGCAGATACGCAGTATTTT. Translating gives CASSPWGAADTQYF.

This clonotype was counted many times. This chain links TRBV7-9 with TRBJ2-5; D remains unclear. The germline CDR1 and CDR2 sequences are SEHNR and FQNEAQ (reference sequence). This CDR3 has 14 residues. V lost 0 bases to trimming and J lost 1 base, with 6 bases between them. CDR3 region: CASSLASSQETQYF. In nucleotides, the CDR3 is TGTGCCAGCAGCTTAGCCAGCTCCCAAGAGACCCAGTACTTC. Full variable domain (outside the CDR3, taken from reference TRBV7-9 and TRBJ2-5): DTGVSQNPRHKITKRGQNVTFRCDPISEHNRLYWYRQTLGQGPEFLTYFQNEAQLEKSRLLSDRFSAERPKGSFSTLEIQRTEQGDSAMYLCASSLASSQETQYFGPGTRLLVL.

This clonotype has a count of ten or more. This chain links TRBV28 with TRBJ2-1; D not resolved. CDR1 and CDR2 (germline): MDHEN, SYDVKM. The V and J ends lost 5 bases and 3 bases respectively, with 11 bases between them. The CDR3 consists of 14 residues. For the CDR3, the DNA is TGTGCCAGCAGTCCACCCCGCTTCTACAATGAGCAGTTCTTC. This gives the protein CASSPPRFYNEQFF.

This clonotype appeared many times. V and J are TRBV7-2 and TRBJ2-7, with TRBD2 matching over 9 bases. There are 14 residues in the CDR3. Germline V gene data show CDR1 as SGHTA and CDR2 as FQGNSA. The V gene end was trimmed by 2 bases and the J gene end by 8 bases; junction bases not matched to a gene: 7. Here the CDR3 DNA reads TGTGCCAGCAGCTTACTTGGCGGGGGGGACCAGCAGTACTTC. It specifies CASSLLGGGDQQYF.

This clonotype was seen repeatedly, ten times or more. The chain links TRBV12-3 or TRBV12-4 to TRBJ2-5, with 11 bases fitting TRBD2. This CDR3 has 15 amino acids. The V and J ends lost 5 bases and 4 bases, in that order; junction bases with no gene match: 6. The CDR3 nucleotides are TGTGCCAGCAGTCTCCAACTAGCGGGGGCAGAGACCCAGTACTTC. This translates into CASSLQLAGAETQYF.

The sample holds many counts of this clonotype. J is TRBJ2-2 and V is TRBV9; D assignment may be TRBD1 or TRBD2 (7 bases each). Germline CDR1 and CDR2: SGDLS and YYNGEE. This CDR3 has 18 residues. Deletions cut 0 bases from V and 0 bases from J, with 15 bases between. The CDR3 loop reads CASSVGRGGQPNTGELFF. DNA of the CDR3: TGTGCCAGCAGCGTAGGGAGGGGGGGACAGCCGAACACCGGGGAGCTGTTTTTT.

Points on this clonotype: A junction end diverges from the germline sequence, so it may reflect a read error. V and J are TRBV12-3 or TRBV12-4 and TRBJ2-1; D ambiguous. CDR3 length: 14 amino acids. The CDR3 bases are TGTGCCAGCAGTTACGGCAGCTCCTACACTGAGCAGTTCTTC. It yields the protein CASSYGSSYTEQFF.

This clonotype was detected many times. The rearrangement uses TRBV20-1 and TRBJ2-7, with TRBD1 identical over 8 bases. V gave up 5 bases and J gave up 4 bases; unmatched junction bases: 10. CDR3 length: 14 residues. Looked up from germline, CDR1 is DFQATT and CDR2 is SNEGSKA (reference sequence). CDR3 in DNA: TGCAGTGCTCCGGATCAGGGGGCTCTTTACGAGCAGTACTTC. Its translation: CSAPDQGALYEQYF.

This clonotype has a count of ten or more. V and J are TRBV7-2 and TRBJ1-4; TRBD1 matches 9 bases. The CDR3 contains 16 residues. Germline assignment: CDR1 SGHTA and CDR2 FQGNSA. The V and J ends lost 6 bases and 4 bases, in that order; junction bases with no gene match: 9. In DNA, the CDR3 is TGTGCCAGCAGTCCCGCACCGGGACAGGGTAATGAAAAACTGTTTTTT. Translating it yields CASSPAPGQGNEKLFF.

This clonotype was seen ten or more times. The V call is TRBV5-1, the J call TRBJ1-2; D is ambiguous. The CDR3 runs to 17 residues. V lost 0 bases and J 4 bases, leaving 19 bases between the germline ends. Germline V gives CDR1 SGHRS, CDR2 YFSETQ. The CDR3 DNA is TGCGCCAGCAGCTTGGCCACTGGACGTCAACGCAGCTATGGCTACACCTTC. Translating gives CASSLATGRQRSYGYTF.

There are many counts of this clonotype. The chain recombines TRBV6-2 or TRBV6-3 with TRBJ2-1; D ambiguous. V was cut by 7 bases and J by 0 bases, with 7 bases left in between. CDR1 and CDR2 (germline): MNHEY, SVGEGT. This CDR3 contains 13 residues. The CDR3 nucleotides are TGTGCCAGCACAGTCCACTCCTACAATGAGCAGTTCTTC. This translates into CASTVHSYNEQFF.

This CDR3 is CASSILAGGQETQYF. The CDR3 DNA reads TGTGCCAGTAGTATCCTAGCGGGGGGCCAAGAGACCCAGTACTTC. The chain carries TRBV19 and TRBJ2-5; 11 bases align to TRBD2. V lost 3 bases to trimming and J lost 1 base; unmatched junction nucleotides: 1. The germline CDR1 and CDR2 sequences are LNHDA and SQIVND (reference sequence). CDR3 length: 15 amino acids.

At least ten counts were recorded for this clonotype. The chain employs TRBV28 and TRBJ2-3, with 10 bases lining up with TRBD2. CDR1 MDHEN and CDR2 SYDVKM come from the germline V gene. CDR3 length: 16 amino acids. J was trimmed by 1 base and V by 5 bases; bases with no gene match: 6. This CDR3 is CASSPQAGGRTDTQYF. In DNA, the CDR3 is TGTGCCAGCAGTCCCCAAGCGGGGGGGCGCACAGATACGCAGTATTTT. Full variable domain (rest looked up from reference TRBV28 and TRBJ2-3): DVKVTQSSRYLVKRTGEKVFLECVQDMDHENMFWYRQDPGLGLRLIYFSYDVKMKEKGDIPEGYSVSREKKERFSLILESASTNQTSMYLCASSPQAGGRTDTQYFGPGTRLTVL.

This clonotype was picked up many times. The genes are TRBV5-4 and TRBJ2-5, with 10 nucleotides matching TRBD2. With V trimmed by 4 bases and J by 4 bases, 13 bases remained unmatched. The germline V gene has CDR1 SGHNT and CDR2 YYREEE (reference sequence). The CDR3 covers 17 residues. Here the CDR3 DNA reads TGTGCCAGCAGCGCGGATGGACTAGCGGTTTCAGGAGAGACCCAGTACTTC. It encodes CASSADGLAVSGETQYF.

The table lists this clonotype with many counts. The J gene is TRBJ1-3, the V gene TRBV19; D is perhaps TRBD1 (5 bases). Trimming took off 9 bases at V and 0 bases at J, with 18 bases between the two ends. The length of the CDR3 is 16 residues. CDR1 and CDR2 from the germline V gene are LNHDA and SQIVND (reference sequence). The CDR3 region has the DNA TGTGCCAGCCTCCCACCCGCAGGGCGCTCTGGAAACACCATATATTTT. As protein: CASLPPAGRSGNTIYF.

In this sample, this clonotype turned up a few times. The chain recombines TRBV19 with TRBJ1-1; 7 nucleotides line up with TRBD1. The V segment lost 2 bases and the J segment 4 bases; nucleotides outside the gene matches: 7. Germline V gives CDR1 LNHDA, CDR2 SQIVND (reference sequence). The CDR3 spans 15 residues. The CDR3 protein is CASSISGTGVTEAFF. The CDR3 coding sequence is TGTGCCAGTAGTATAAGTGGCACAGGGGTCACTGAAGCTTTCTTT. Full variable domain (rest looked up from reference TRBV19 and TRBJ1-1): DGGITQSPKYLFRKEGQNVTLSCEQNLNHDAMYWYRQDPGQGLRLIYYSQIVNDFQKGDIAEGYSVSREKKESFPLTVTSAQKNPTAFYLCASSISGTGVTEAFFGQGTRLTVV.

This clonotype was observed at least ten times. The rearrangement links TRBV5-1 to TRBJ2-3; weak D call: TRBD2 (7 bases). This CDR3 is built from 17 residues. Germline V gene data show CDR1 as SGHRS and CDR2 as YFSETQ. Trimming cost V 3 bases and J 4 bases, with 21 bases left between them. This CDR3 reads CASSSGGGGLRADTQYF. DNA for the CDR3: TGCGCCAGCAGCTCTGGTGGGGGGGGCCTCCGGGCAGATACGCAGTATTTT.

This clonotype was seen at least ten times. The chain couples TRBV20-1 to TRBJ2-1; TRBD2 might be the D (5 bases). Deletions cut 5 bases from V and 8 bases from J, with 16 bases between. This CDR3 is built from 13 residues. Germline V gives CDR1 DFQATT, CDR2 SNEGSKA (reference sequence). CDR3 DNA: TGCAGTGCTCCGGACTCAAGAGAGGATGAGCAGTTCTTC. It codes for CSAPDSREDEQFF.

Many counts were recorded for this clonotype. The V call is TRBV11-2, the J call TRBJ2-2; D may correspond to TRBD1 or TRBD2 (5 bases each). The V and J ends lost 3 bases and 13 bases respectively, with 12 bases between them. CDR3 length equals 12 residues. Germline CDR1 reads SGHAT; CDR2 reads FQNNGV. CDR3 residues: CASSLERGGLFF. The CDR3 DNA follows: TGTGCCAGCAGCTTGGAGAGGGGTGGGCTGTTTTTT.